This TCR beta chain was observed in a study of control samples from healthy donors and cancer patients. Data came from immunoSEQ multiplex PCR; TCRdb stores just in-frame clones and leaves some out. The data contain 150,000 to 200,000 clones, around nine tenths of them singletons. CDR1 is SGHTS, CDR2 YDEGEE, per germline. The CDR3 covers 16 residues. V was trimmed by 4 bases and J by 0 bases, leaving 16 bases between them. Input material: blood. The sequence was obtained from a young man in good health. The chain combines TRBV5-8 with TRBJ1-2; a weak D match, TRBD1 (5 bases). Here the CDR3 DNA reads TGTGCCAGCAGCCCGCCGAGGGGCAGAGCTAACTATGGCTACACCTTC. It codes for CASSPPRGRANYGYTF.